Below, 23 T cell receptor beta chains from the same sample are listed, as sequenced in a study of post-analysis software for immune sequencing data. Findings and caveats of the study: Relative to controls, patients had a few TRBV segments at higher frequency, with TRBV5-6, TRBV5-1 and TRBV20-1 among these.

These receptors lack a known antigen. Unique molecular identifiers featured in each of the TCR beta cDNA libraries. TCRdb reprocessed the PCR reads via MiXCR and lists one record per CDR3 protein. The sample includes approximately 730,000 distinct CDR3 sequences, 25% to 30% of them seen just once. The sequenced sample consisted of blood. Receptors originate from a girl aged 10-17 years with multiple sclerosis.

The gene calls are TRBV18 and TRBJ1-4; 8 bases are a match to TRBD1. The V gene's germline CDR1 is KGHSH and CDR2 LQKENI. V gave up 3 bases and J gave up 7 bases; unmatched junction bases: 7. This CDR3 contains 15 residues. The CDR3 here is CASSPDRAASEKLFF. In DNA form, the CDR3 reads TGTGCCAGCTCACCGGACAGGGCAGCGAGTGAAAAACTGTTTTTT.

This clonotype has only a few counts. The chain employs TRBV12-3 or TRBV12-4 and TRBJ1-2, with a weak D call TRBD1 (5 bases). V gave up 7 bases and J gave up 6 bases, with 9 bases separating them. The length of the CDR3 is 11 residues. In DNA, the CDR3 is TGTGCCAGCACCTTGGGGGATGGCTACACCTTC. Its translation: CASTLGDGYTF.

This clonotype was seen at least ten times. The rearrangement uses TRBV12-3 or TRBV12-4 and TRBJ2-1; no firm D call. Trimming took off 5 bases at V and 6 bases at J, with 11 bases between the two ends. The CDR3 length is 13 residues. CDR3 coding DNA: TGTGCCAGCAGTCCCTCAGTGGTCAATGAGCAGTTCTTC. Translated, it gives CASSPSVVNEQFF.

The chain uses TRBV5-6 and TRBJ2-6; D is undetermined. CDR1 and CDR2 (germline): SGHDT, YYEEEE. This CDR3 has 15 amino acids. V was clipped by 4 bases and J by 0 bases, with 8 bases between them. CDR3 in DNA: TGTGCCAGCAGCCCGCCTTTCTCTGGGGCCAACGTCCTGACTTTC. As protein: CASSPPFSGANVLTF. Full variable domain (rest looked up from reference TRBV5-6 and TRBJ2-6): DAGVTQSPTHLIKTRGQQVTLRCSPKSGHDTVSWYQQALGQGPQFIFQYYEEEERQRGNFPDRFSGHQFPNYSSELNVNALLLGDSALYLCASSPPFSGANVLTFGAGSRLTVL.

The V call is TRBV20-1, the J call TRBJ2-1; the match to TRBD2 covers 10 bases. The CDR3 has 21 residues. CDR1 and CDR2 (germline): DFQATT, SNEGSKA (reference sequence). Trimming took 2 bases from V and 0 from J; bases not matched to a gene: 19. CDR3 nucleotides: TGCAGTGCTAGACACGACCTTACTCTAGCGGGAGCCCGAAGCTCCTACAATGAGCAGTTCTTC. This gives the protein CSARHDLTLAGARSSYNEQFF.

The CDR3 region has the DNA TGTGCCAGCAGCCCTTGGGAGACAGGGAGCAAAAACATTCAGTACTTC. Translating it yields CASSPWETGSKNIQYF. The J gene is TRBJ2-4, the V gene TRBV28; 7 bases are a match to TRBD1. The CDR3 extends over 16 amino acids. V shed 6 bases and J 3 bases; nucleotides not matched to a gene: 11. Germline CDR1 MDHEN, CDR2 SYDVKM.

Only a few counts were recorded for this clonotype. This sequence joins TRBV20-1 and TRBJ2-5, with TRBD2 matching 8 bases. After removal of 3 bases from V and 1 base from J, the junction contained 7 bases not matched to a gene. Germline values: CDR1 DFQATT, CDR2 SNEGSKA (reference sequence). The CDR3 covers 15 residues. The CDR3 sequence is CSASLGSGAQETQYF. CDR3 in DNA: TGCAGTGCTAGTCTGGGTAGCGGGGCCCAAGAGACCCAGTACTTC.

This clonotype was detected only once. The rearrangement uses TRBV5-1 and TRBJ2-7; D uncertain. Germline V CDR1 and CDR2: SGHRS, YFSETQ. This CDR3 spans 14 amino acids. The germline V and J ends were trimmed by 0 bases and 3 bases, with 10 bases remaining between them. The CDR3, as DNA: TGCGCCAGCAGCTTGGACAGCAGCTTCTACGAGCAGTACTTC. It codes for CASSLDSSFYEQYF.

The CDR3, as DNA: TGTGCCAGCAGCTATGGACTAGCGGGGGGTTTGAGAGATACGCAGTATTTT. Translating gives CASSYGLAGGLRDTQYF. V usage is TRBV13 and J usage is TRBJ2-3; 14 nucleotides align to TRBD2. CDR1 and CDR2 (germline): PRHDT, FYEKMQ (reference sequence). The V and J ends lost 4 bases and 5 bases, in that order; junction bases with no gene match: 8. This CDR3 has 17 residues.

This clonotype was recorded many times. This chain links TRBV28 with TRBJ2-1; TRBD2 matches 10 bases. This CDR3 spans 18 amino acids. The V and J ends lost 6 bases and 4 bases, in that order; junction bases with no gene match: 15. Germline V lookup: CDR1 MDHEN, CDR2 SYDVKM. CDR3 coding DNA: TGTGCCAGCAGATCCTTAGCGGGGGGCCTTCACTTTTACAATGAGCAGTTCTTC. Residues: CASRSLAGGLHFYNEQFF. Using reference TRBV28 and TRBJ2-1 for the parts outside the CDR3, the full variable domain is DVKVTQSSRYLVKRTGEKVFLECVQDMDHENMFWYRQDPGLGLRLIYFSYDVKMKEKGDIPEGYSVSREKKERFSLILESASTNQTSMYLCASRSLAGGLHFYNEQFFGPGTRLTVL.

This clonotype was picked up a small number of times. The chain uses TRBV7-9 and TRBJ2-2; no clear D. Trimming took 1 base from V and 4 from J, leaving 7 bases between them. CDR1 and CDR2 (germline): SEHNR, FQNEAQ (reference sequence). This CDR3 is built from 14 residues. The CDR3 is CASSLDPGTGELFF. DNA of the CDR3: TGTGCCAGCAGCTTAGATCCGGGCACCGGGGAGCTGTTTTTT.

This chain uses TRBV20-1 with TRBJ1-6; no firm D call. Germline V CDR1 and CDR2: DFQATT, SNEGSKA (reference sequence). This CDR3 is 15 amino acids long. Trimming removed 0 bases from V and 7 bases from J, with 13 bases in between. CDR3 loop: CSARDLSQGNSPLHF. The CDR3 DNA reads TGCAGTGCTAGAGATCTCAGTCAAGGGAATTCACCCCTCCACTTT.

This clonotype has a handful of counts. The chain has TRBV28 and TRBJ2-5; 7 bases align to TRBD1. TRBJ2-7 matches the DNA end more closely, so the J call is doubtful. Per germline, CDR1 MDHEN and CDR2 SYDVKM. The CDR3 runs to 14 residues. CDR3 DNA: TGTGCCATTTTCTCGACAGGGTCTTCCAACGAGCAGTACTTC. Translating it yields CAIFSTGSSNEQYF.

CDR3 sequence reads: CASSEGTGFGYTF. In nucleotides, the CDR3 is TGTGCCAGCAGTGAGGGGACAGGGTTTGGCTACACCTTC. V and J are TRBV2 and TRBJ1-2, with 9 bases identical to TRBD1. With V trimmed by 3 bases and J by 7 bases, 3 bases remained unmatched. The length of the CDR3 is 13 residues. The germline V gene has CDR1 SNHLY and CDR2 FYNNEI. The complete variable domain, with remaining parts taken from reference TRBV2 and TRBJ1-2, reads EPEVTQTPSHQVTQMGQEVILRCVPISNHLYFYWYRQILGQKVEFLVSFYNNEISEKSEIFDDQFSVERPDGSNFTLKIRSTKLEDSAMYFCASSEGTGFGYTFGSGTRLTVV.

This chain links TRBV11-3 with TRBJ2-4; the match to TRBD1 covers 8 bases. Germline values: CDR1 SGHNT, CDR2 YENEEA. V dropped 5 bases and J dropped 8; count of bases not matched to a gene: 11. The CDR3 runs 15 residues. This CDR3 is CASSPGQGALDIQYF. Here the CDR3 DNA reads TGTGCCAGCAGCCCCGGGCAGGGGGCACTTGACATTCAGTACTTC.

This chain connects TRBV20-1 to TRBJ1-5; the D gene is possibly TRBD1 (6 bases). Trimming left V 6 bases short and J 7 bases short, with 16 bases between. The CDR3 runs 13 residues. The V gene's germline CDR1 is DFQATT and CDR2 SNEGSKA (reference sequence). The CDR3 sequence: CSAGGLQRQPQHF. For the CDR3, the DNA is TGCAGTGCGGGGGGGCTACAGCGGCAGCCCCAGCATTTT.

The J gene is TRBJ2-3, the V gene TRBV20-1; 10 bases match TRBD2. In germline, CDR1 is DFQATT, CDR2 SNEGSKA (reference sequence). CDR3 length: 14 residues. V was clipped by 7 bases and J by 6 bases; unmatched bases: 10. CDR3 amino acids: CSGRTSGRGDTQYF. The CDR3 DNA follows: TGCAGTGGAAGGACTAGCGGACGGGGGGATACGCAGTATTTT.

J is TRBJ2-5 and V is TRBV20-1; D gene unclear. Germline CDR1 reads DFQATT; CDR2 reads SNEGSKA (reference sequence). The CDR3 extends over 10 amino acids. Trimming removed 6 bases at V and 3 bases at J, with 5 bases between. As DNA, the CDR3 is TGCAGTGCGGAAGAAGAGACCCAGTACTTC. Residues: CSAEEETQYF.

This clonotype was detected only a few times. The CDR3 bases are TGTGCCAGCAGCTCTATTAACAGGAATGGGGAGACCCAGTACTTC. It yields the protein CASSSINRNGETQYF. The chain combines TRBV7-8 with TRBJ2-5; D is possibly TRBD1 (5 bases). The V end lost 4 bases, the J end lost 5 bases, and 17 bases lay between the germline ends. CDR3 length: 15 amino acids. The germline V gene encodes CDR1 SGHVS and CDR2 FQNEAQ.

This clonotype was picked up a small number of times. This sequence joins TRBV4-3 and TRBJ2-7, with 7 positions matching TRBD1. Germline CDR1 LGHNA, CDR2 YSLEER. The J segment lost 1 base and the V segment lost 0 bases, leaving 3 bases of the junction unmatched. CDR3 length: 15 residues. CDR3 sequence reads: CASSQDQTGSYEQYF. Here the CDR3 DNA reads TGCGCCAGCAGCCAAGATCAGACAGGGTCCTACGAGCAGTACTTC.

This clonotype was observed a handful of times. The chain has TRBV4-3 and TRBJ2-1; a weak D match, TRBD2 (6 bases). Germline CDR1 and CDR2: LGHNA and YSLEER. This CDR3 contains 18 residues. The V end lost 0 bases, the J end lost 7 bases, and 22 bases lay between the germline ends. The CDR3 protein is CASSQDVFRAGLVNEQFF. The CDR3 bases are TGCGCCAGCAGCCAAGATGTTTTCCGGGCGGGGCTTGTGAATGAGCAGTTCTTC.

The chain has TRBV29-1 and TRBJ2-7; possible D gene TRBD1, 5 bases. The CDR3 contains 13 residues. CDR1 is SQVTM and CDR2 is ANQGSEA in the germline V gene. V dropped 5 bases and J dropped 1 base, with 12 bases sitting between them. The DNA of the CDR3 is TGCAGCGTTCGGCGTAGGGGATCCTACGAGCAGTACTTC. Translated: CSVRRRGSYEQYF.

The chain uses TRBV7-2 and TRBJ2-3, with TRBD2 identical over 7 bases. Germline CDR1 is SGHTA and CDR2 is FQGNSA. Trimming at V came to 0 bases and at J to 3 bases, leaving 6 bases not matched to a gene. The CDR3 loop spans 16 amino acids. In DNA form, the CDR3 reads TGTGCCAGCAGCTTAGCTTCTACCGGGGGGACAGATACGCAGTATTTT. Encoded protein: CASSLASTGGTDTQYF. The variable domain in full, with the rest retrieved from reference TRBV7-2 and TRBJ2-3, is GAGVSQSPSNKVTEKGKDVELRCDPISGHTALYWYRQSLGQGLEFLIYFQGNSAPDKSGLPSDRFSAERTGGSVSTLTIQRTQQEDSAVYLCASSLASTGGTDTQYFGPGTRLTVL.